This TCR beta chain was recovered during a study of CD8 T cells in ankylosing spondylitis. Overall study results and limits: For ankylosing spondylitis blood, a TCR beta motif of about eight highly homologous variants appeared characteristic.

Trimming took 5 bases from V and 8 from J; bases not matched to a gene: 7. The germline V gene has CDR1 ENHRY and CDR2 SYGVKD. The CDR3 consists of 14 residues. TCRdb processed the 5' RACE reads anew with MiXCR; each CDR3 protein has one entry. The table records around 340,000 distinct CDR3 sequences, roughly 22% of them present only once. This clonotype showed up just a few times. The antigen is not known. The receptor was derived from a male donor with ankylosing spondylitis or in good health (not recorded which). The chain couples TRBV10-3 to TRBJ2-1; 9 positions match TRBD1. Sequences were obtained from blood, either unsorted or a sorted T cell fraction (not recorded which). This chain's CDR3 is CAISSGTGMDEQFF. CDR3 coding DNA: TGTGCCATCAGTTCCGGGACAGGGATGGATGAGCAGTTCTTC.